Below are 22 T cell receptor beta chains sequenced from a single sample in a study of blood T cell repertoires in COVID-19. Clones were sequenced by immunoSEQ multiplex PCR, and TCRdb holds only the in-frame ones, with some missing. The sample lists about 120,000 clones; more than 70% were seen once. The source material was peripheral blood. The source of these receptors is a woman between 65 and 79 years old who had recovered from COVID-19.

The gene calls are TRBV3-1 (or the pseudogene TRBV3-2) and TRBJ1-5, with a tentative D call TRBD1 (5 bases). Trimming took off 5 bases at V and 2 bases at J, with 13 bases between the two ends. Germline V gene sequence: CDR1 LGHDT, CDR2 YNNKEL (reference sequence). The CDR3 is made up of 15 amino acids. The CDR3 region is CASSSGWGGNQPQHF. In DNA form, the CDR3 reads TGTGCCAGCAGCTCCGGCTGGGGGGGCAATCAGCCCCAGCATTTT.

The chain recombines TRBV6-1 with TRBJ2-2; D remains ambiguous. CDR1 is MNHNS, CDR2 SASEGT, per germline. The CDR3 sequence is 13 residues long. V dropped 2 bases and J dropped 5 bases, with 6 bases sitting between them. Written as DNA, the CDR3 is TGTGCCAGCAGTGAATTATTAACCGGGGAGCTGTTTTTT. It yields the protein CASSELLTGELFF.

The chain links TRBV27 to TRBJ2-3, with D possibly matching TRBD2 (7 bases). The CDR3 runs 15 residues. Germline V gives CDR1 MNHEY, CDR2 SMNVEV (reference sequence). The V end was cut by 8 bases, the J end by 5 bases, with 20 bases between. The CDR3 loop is CASALRGGRGDTQYF. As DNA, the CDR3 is TGTGCCAGCGCGCTTAGGGGGGGGCGGGGAGATACGCAGTATTTT.

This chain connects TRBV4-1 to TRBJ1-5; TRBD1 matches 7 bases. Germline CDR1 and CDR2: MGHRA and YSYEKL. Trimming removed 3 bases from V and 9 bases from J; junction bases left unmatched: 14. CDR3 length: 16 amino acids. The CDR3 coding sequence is TGCGCCAGCAGCCAGGCCCGGTTGGCAGGGGGACGGCCCCAGCATTTT. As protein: CASSQARLAGGRPQHF.

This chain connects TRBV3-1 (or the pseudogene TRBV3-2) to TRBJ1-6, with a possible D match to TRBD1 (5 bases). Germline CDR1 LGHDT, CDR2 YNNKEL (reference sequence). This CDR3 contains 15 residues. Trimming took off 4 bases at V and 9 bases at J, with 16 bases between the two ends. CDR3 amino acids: CASSPRWGDGSPLHF. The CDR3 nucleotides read TGTGCCAGCAGCCCCCGTTGGGGGGATGGTTCACCCCTCCACTTT.

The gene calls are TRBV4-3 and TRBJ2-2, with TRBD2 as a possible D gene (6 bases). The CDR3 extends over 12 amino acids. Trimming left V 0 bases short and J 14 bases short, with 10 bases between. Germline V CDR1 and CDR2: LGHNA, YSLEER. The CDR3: CASSQDSSDLFF. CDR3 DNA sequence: TGCGCCAGCAGCCAAGATTCTAGCGACCTGTTTTTT.

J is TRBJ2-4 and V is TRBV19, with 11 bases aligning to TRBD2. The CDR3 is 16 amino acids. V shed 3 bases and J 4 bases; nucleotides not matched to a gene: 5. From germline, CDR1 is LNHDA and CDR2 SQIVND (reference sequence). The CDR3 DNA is TGTGCCAGTAGTATCCAGACTAGCGGGGTTAAAAACATTCAGTACTTC. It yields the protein CASSIQTSGVKNIQYF.

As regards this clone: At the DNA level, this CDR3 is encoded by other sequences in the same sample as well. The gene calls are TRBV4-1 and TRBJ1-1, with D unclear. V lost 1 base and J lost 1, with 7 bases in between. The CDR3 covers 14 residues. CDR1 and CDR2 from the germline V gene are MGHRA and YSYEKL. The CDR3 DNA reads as TGCGCCAGCAGCCAAGGGCCAGAGAACACTGAAGCTTTCTTT. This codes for CASSQGPENTEAFF.

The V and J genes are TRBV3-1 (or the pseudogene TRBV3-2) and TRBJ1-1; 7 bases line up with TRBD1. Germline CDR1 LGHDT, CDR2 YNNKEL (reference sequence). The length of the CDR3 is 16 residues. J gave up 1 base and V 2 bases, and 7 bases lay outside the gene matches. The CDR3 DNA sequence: TGTGCCAGCAGCCAACCCGGGGACAGAAAGAACACTGAAGCTTTCTTT. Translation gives CASSQPGDRKNTEAFF.

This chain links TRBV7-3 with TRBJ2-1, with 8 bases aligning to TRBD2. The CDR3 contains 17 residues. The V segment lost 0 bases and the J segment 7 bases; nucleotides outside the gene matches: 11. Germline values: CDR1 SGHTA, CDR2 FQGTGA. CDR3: CASSLTIRGGGRNEQFF. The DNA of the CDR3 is TGTGCCAGCAGCTTAACGATCCGGGGGGGAGGAAGAAATGAGCAGTTCTTC.

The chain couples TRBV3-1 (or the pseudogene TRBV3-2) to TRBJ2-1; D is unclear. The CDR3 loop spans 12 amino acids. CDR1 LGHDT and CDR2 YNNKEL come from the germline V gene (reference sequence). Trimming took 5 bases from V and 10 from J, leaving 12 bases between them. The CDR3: CASSAAHGEQFF. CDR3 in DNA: TGTGCCAGCAGCGCGGCTCATGGCGAGCAGTTCTTC.

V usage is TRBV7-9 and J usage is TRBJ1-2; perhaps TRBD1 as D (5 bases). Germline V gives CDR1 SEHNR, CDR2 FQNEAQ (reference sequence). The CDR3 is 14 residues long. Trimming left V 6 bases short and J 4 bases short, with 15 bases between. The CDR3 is CASRSDSHAYGYTF. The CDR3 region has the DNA TGTGCCAGCAGATCAGACAGTCATGCCTATGGCTACACCTTC.

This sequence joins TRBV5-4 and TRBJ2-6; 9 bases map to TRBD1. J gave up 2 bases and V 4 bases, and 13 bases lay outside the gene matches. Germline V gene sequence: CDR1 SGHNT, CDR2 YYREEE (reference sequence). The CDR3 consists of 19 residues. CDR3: CASSPPQGQGPPGANVLTF. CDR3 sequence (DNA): TGTGCCAGCAGCCCCCCTCAGGGACAGGGCCCCCCTGGGGCCAACGTCCTGACTTTC.

DNA of the CDR3: TGTGCCAGCAGCGTAGAGGGGGAACTTTACAATGAGCAGTTCTTC. This translates into CASSVEGELYNEQFF. The chain carries TRBV9 and TRBJ2-1, with D perhaps matching TRBD1 (6 bases). The CDR3 runs to 15 residues. Germline V lookup: CDR1 SGDLS, CDR2 YYNGEE. Trimming removed 0 bases at V and 4 bases at J, with 11 bases between.

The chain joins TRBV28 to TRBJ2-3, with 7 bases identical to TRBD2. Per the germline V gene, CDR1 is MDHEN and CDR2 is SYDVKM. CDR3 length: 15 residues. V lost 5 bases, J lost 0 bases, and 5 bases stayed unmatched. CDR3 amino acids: CASSKAGTSTDTQYF. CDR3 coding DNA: TGTGCCAGCAGTAAAGCGGGAACTAGCACAGATACGCAGTATTTT.

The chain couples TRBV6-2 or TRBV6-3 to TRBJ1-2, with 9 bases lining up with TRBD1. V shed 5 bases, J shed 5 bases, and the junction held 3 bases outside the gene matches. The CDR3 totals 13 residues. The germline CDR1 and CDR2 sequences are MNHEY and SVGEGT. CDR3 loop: CASSAGQGYGYTF. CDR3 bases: TGTGCCAGCAGTGCGGGACAGGGTTATGGCTACACCTTC.

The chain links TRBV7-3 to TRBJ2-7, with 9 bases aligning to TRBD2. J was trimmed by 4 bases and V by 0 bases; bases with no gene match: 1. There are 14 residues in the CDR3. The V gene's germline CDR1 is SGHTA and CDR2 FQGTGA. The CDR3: CASSLTSGSYEQYF. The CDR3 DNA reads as TGTGCCAGCAGCTTAACTAGCGGGAGTTACGAGCAGTACTTC.

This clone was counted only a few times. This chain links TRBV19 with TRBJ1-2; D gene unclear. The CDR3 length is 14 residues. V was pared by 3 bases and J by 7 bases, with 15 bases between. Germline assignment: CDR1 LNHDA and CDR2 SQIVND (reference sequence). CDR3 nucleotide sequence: TGTGCCAGTAGTATTAGGGCCGAAAGCGGTGGCTACACCTTC. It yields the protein CASSIRAESGGYTF. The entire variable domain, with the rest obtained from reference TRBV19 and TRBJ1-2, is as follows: DGGITQSPKYLFRKEGQNVTLSCEQNLNHDAMYWYRQDPGQGLRLIYYSQIVNDFQKGDIAEGYSVSREKKESFPLTVTSAQKNPTAFYLCASSIRAESGGYTFGSGTRLTVV.

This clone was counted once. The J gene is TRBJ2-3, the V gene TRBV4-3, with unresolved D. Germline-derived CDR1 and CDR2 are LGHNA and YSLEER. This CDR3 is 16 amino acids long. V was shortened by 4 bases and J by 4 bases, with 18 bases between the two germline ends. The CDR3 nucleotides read TGCGCCAGCAGCCGCCGAGAACCAGGTAGAGCAGATACGCAGTATTTT. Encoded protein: CASSRREPGRADTQYF.

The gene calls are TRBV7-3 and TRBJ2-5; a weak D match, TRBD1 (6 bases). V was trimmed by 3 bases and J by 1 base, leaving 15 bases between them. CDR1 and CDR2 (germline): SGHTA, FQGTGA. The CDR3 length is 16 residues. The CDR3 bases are TGTGCCAGCAGCTTCTTAGGGACACCTCTCCAAGAGACCCAGTACTTC. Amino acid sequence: CASSFLGTPLQETQYF.

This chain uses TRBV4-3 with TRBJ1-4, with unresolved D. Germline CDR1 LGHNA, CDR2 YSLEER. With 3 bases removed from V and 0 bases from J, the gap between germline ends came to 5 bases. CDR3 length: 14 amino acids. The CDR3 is CASSHSATNEKLFF. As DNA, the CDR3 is TGCGCCAGCAGCCACAGTGCAACTAATGAAAAACTGTTTTTT.

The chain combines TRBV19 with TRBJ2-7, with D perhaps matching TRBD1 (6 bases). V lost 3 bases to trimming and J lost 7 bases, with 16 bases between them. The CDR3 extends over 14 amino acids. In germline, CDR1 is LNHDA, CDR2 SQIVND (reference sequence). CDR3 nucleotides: TGTGCCAGTAGTATCAGGCAGGGGAAGGAGGAGCAGTACTTC. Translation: CASSIRQGKEEQYF.